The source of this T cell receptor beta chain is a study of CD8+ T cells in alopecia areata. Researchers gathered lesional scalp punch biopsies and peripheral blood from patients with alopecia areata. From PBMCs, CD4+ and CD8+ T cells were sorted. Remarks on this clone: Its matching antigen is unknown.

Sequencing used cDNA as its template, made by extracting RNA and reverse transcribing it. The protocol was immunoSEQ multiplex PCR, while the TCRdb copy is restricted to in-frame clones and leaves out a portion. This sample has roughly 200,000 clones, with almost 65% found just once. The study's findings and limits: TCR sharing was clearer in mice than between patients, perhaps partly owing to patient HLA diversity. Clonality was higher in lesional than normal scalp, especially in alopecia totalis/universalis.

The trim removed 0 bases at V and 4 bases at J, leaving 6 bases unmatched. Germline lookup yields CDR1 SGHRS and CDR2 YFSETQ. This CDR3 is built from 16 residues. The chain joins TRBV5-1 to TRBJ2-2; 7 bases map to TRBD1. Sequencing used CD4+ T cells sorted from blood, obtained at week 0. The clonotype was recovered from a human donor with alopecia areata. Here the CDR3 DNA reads TGCGCCAGCAGCTTGGGAGGGGGCGAGAGCACCGGGGAGCTGTTTTTT. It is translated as CASSLGGGESTGELFF.